The subject of this entry is one T cell receptor beta chain. Libraries were prepared by immunoSEQ multiplex PCR; TCRdb keeps only in-frame clonotypes and omits some of them. The sample lists approximately 150,000 clones, 85% to 95% occurring once. Per the germline V gene, CDR1 is SEHNR and CDR2 is FQNEAQ (reference sequence). The V gene lost 3 bases and the J gene lost 3 bases, with 15 bases spanning the gap. The CDR3 contains 15 residues. This sample is drawn from a study of T cell responses to AZD1222 COVID-19 vaccine. The clonotype comes from an adult who received the AZD1222 COVID-19 vaccine. The chain links TRBV7-9 to TRBJ2-7, with D tentatively TRBD1 (6 bases). This specimen was peripheral blood, taken 28 days after the second AZD1222 dose. The CDR3 DNA follows: TGTGCCAGCAGCTTCGGGGCGGACAGCTACTACGAGCAGTACTTC. This gives the protein CASSFGADSYYEQYF.